These 10 T cell receptor beta chains came from one sample sequenced in a study of blood T cell repertoires in COVID-19. Clones were read by immunoSEQ multiplex PCR, and TCRdb kept only the in-frame ones, dropping some. This sample has roughly 65,000 clones, with roughly three quarters found just once. The sample was peripheral blood. The receptors were sampled from a man aged 55 to 69 with acute or convalescent COVID-19.

This clone has only a few counts. The J gene is TRBJ2-2, the V gene TRBV7-3; 8 positions match TRBD1. In germline, CDR1 is SGHTA, CDR2 FQGTGA. The CDR3 has 15 amino acids. The junction had 7 bases not matched to a gene; V was cut back by 6 bases and J by 4 bases. The CDR3 DNA follows: TGTGCCAGCAGTCTCGCAGGGGGCGGCACCGGGGAGCTGTTTTTT. This encodes CASSLAGGGTGELFF.

The chain couples TRBV24-1 to TRBJ2-3; 8 nucleotides match TRBD2. The CDR3 totals 17 residues. V shed 5 bases, J shed 3 bases, and the junction held 12 bases outside the gene matches. In germline, CDR1 is KGHDR, CDR2 SFDVKD. CDR3 in amino acids: CATSARRVAGGTDTQYF. The CDR3 region has the DNA TGTGCCACCAGTGCCCGACGGGTGGCGGGGGGAACAGATACGCAGTATTTT.

The V call is TRBV7-6, the J call TRBJ2-5; D is unclear. CDR3 length equals 12 residues. V was pared by 5 bases and J by 0 bases, with 4 bases between. CDR1 is SGHVS and CDR2 is FNYEAQ in the germline V gene. This CDR3 is CASSPNQETQYF. The CDR3 DNA sequence: TGTGCCAGCAGCCCCAACCAAGAGACCCAGTACTTC.

This clone has only a few counts. The chain uses TRBV14 and TRBJ1-5; D uncertain. The CDR3 has 13 residues. Trimming cost V 2 bases and J 9 bases, with 11 bases left between them. In germline, CDR1 is SGHDN, CDR2 FVKESK. Here the CDR3 DNA reads TGTGCCAGCAGCCAAAACTCGGGGTGGCCCCAGCATTTT. Its translation: CASSQNSGWPQHF.

The V and J genes are TRBV6-1 and TRBJ1-5; D remains ambiguous. CDR1 MNHNS and CDR2 SASEGT come from the germline V gene. The CDR3 is 17 amino acids. V dropped 4 bases and J dropped 0 bases, with 16 bases sitting between them. In DNA form, the CDR3 reads TGTGCCAGCAGTGCCGATGAGGGCTATTATAGCAATCAGCCCCAGCATTTT. Its protein is CASSADEGYYSNQPQHF.

The chain links TRBV9 to TRBJ2-3, with 11 bases identical to TRBD2. The trim removed 1 base at V and 2 bases at J, leaving 3 bases unmatched. Germline CDR1 SGDLS, CDR2 YYNGEE. The CDR3 contains 16 residues. The CDR3 bases are TGTGCCAGCAGCGTACTGGGACTAGCGGCCACAGATACGCAGTATTTT. The encoded protein is CASSVLGLAATDTQYF. The variable domain in full, completed from reference TRBV9 and TRBJ2-3, reads DSGVTQTPKHLITATGQRVTLRCSPRSGDLSVYWYQQSLDQGLQFLIQYYNGEERAKGNILERFSAQQFPDLHSELNLSSLELGDSALYFCASSVLGLAATDTQYFGPGTRLTVL.

The V call is TRBV10-3, the J call TRBJ1-6; 11 positions match TRBD1. Germline values: CDR1 ENHRY, CDR2 SYGVKD. Trimming at V came to 11 bases and at J to 6 bases, leaving 3 bases not matched to a gene. The CDR3 spans 13 residues. CDR3 coding DNA: TGTGCCGTGGGACAGGGGGTTAATTCACCCCTCCACTTT. This encodes CAVGQGVNSPLHF.

The chain recombines TRBV7-2 with TRBJ2-1, with D perhaps matching TRBD1 (6 bases). This CDR3 region has 15 residues. Germline lookup yields CDR1 SGHTA and CDR2 FQGNSA. The V end lost 4 bases, the J end lost 4 bases, and 14 bases lay between the germline ends. CDR3 region: CASSSQDSRYNEQFF. For the CDR3, the DNA is TGTGCCAGCAGCTCTCAGGACAGTCGTTACAATGAGCAGTTCTTC.

This chain joins TRBV5-1 and TRBJ1-5; 10 bases line up with TRBD1. The trim removed 4 bases at V and 5 bases at J, leaving 6 bases unmatched. Germline V lookup: CDR1 SGHRS, CDR2 YFSETQ. The CDR3 loop spans 15 amino acids. CDR3 protein: CASSATGGDDQPQHF. For the CDR3, the DNA is TGCGCCAGCAGCGCGACAGGGGGCGACGATCAGCCCCAGCATTTT.

This clone was seen just once. This chain connects TRBV5-1 to TRBJ2-7; weak D call: TRBD1 (6 bases). This CDR3 contains 12 residues. The germline V gene encodes CDR1 SGHRS and CDR2 YFSETQ. V was pared by 5 bases and J by 3 bases, with 9 bases between. CDR3 in amino acids: CASRDRRYEQYF. Here the CDR3 DNA reads TGCGCCAGCAGGGACAGACGCTACGAGCAGTACTTC.